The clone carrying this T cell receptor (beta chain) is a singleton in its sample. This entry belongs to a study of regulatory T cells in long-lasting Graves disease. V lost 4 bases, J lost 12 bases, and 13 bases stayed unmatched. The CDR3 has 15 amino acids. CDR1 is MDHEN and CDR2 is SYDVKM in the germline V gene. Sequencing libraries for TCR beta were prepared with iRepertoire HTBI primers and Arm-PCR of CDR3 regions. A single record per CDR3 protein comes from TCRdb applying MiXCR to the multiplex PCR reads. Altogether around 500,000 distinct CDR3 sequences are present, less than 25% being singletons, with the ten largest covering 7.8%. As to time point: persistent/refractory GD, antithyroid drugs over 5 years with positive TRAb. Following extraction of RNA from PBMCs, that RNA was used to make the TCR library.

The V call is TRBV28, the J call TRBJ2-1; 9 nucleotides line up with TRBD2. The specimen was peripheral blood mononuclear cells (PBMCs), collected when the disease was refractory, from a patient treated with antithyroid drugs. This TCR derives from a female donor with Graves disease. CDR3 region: CASSSPGTSTLSQFF. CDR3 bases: TGTGCCAGCAGTTCTCCCGGGACTAGCACCCTTTCGCAGTTCTTC.